Included here is one T cell receptor beta chain sequence, with context. The data were produced by immunoSEQ multiplex PCR, yet TCRdb's version contains in-frame clones alone and is incomplete. The table includes over 85,000 clones, about 91% detected once. These data originate in a study of control samples from healthy donors and cancer patients. Sequenced material: blood. This TCR was sampled from a woman aged 18-29 years in good health.

This CDR3 reads CASSPREQYF. DNA for the CDR3: TGTGCCAGCAGCCCCCGGGAGCAGTACTTC. The V call is TRBV5-8, the J call TRBJ2-7; D not certain. CDR1 and CDR2 (germline): SGHTS, YDEGEE. Trimming pared 4 bases from V and 7 bases from J, leaving 6 bases between. The length of the CDR3 is 10 residues.